This T cell receptor beta chain was recovered during a study of lymphopenia after photon versus proton radiotherapy. Findings of the study overall: Proton therapy kept repertoires fairly stable, unlike photons, which gained effector/memory cells. Post-nadir TCR diversity decline inversely tracked overall survival among those who died. After lymphocyte nadir, photon-treated repertoires showed oligoclonal expansion, especially CD8+ Temra.

V was clipped by 4 bases and J by 1 base, with 11 bases between them. The germline V gene encodes CDR1 MNHEY and CDR2 SMNVEV (reference sequence). CDR3 length equals 14 residues. TCRdb's table, derived via immunoSEQ multiplex PCR, lists solely in-frame clones and lacks some. The sample lists 65,000 to 85,000 clones; about 90% were seen once. As to this clone: Its antigen is unknown.

Source: peripheral blood, taken from a patient treated with photon-based radiotherapy. The chain is built from TRBV27 and TRBJ2-7; no definite D call. The clonotype comes from a woman in her forties with cholangiocarcinoma. In nucleotides, the CDR3 is TGTGCCAGCAGTTCCCAGAAGAATTCCTACGAGCAGTACTTC. Translated: CASSSQKNSYEQYF.